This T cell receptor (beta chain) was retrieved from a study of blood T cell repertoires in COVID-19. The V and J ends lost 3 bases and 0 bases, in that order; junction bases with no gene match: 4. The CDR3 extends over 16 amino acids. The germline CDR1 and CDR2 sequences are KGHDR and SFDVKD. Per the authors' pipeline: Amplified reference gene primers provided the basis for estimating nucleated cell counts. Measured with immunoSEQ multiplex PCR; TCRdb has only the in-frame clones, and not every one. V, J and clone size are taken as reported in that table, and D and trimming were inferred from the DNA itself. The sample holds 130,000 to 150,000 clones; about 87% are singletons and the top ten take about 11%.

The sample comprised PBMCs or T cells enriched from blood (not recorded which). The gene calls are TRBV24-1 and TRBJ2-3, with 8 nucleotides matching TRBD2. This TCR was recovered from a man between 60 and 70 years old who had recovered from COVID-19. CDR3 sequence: CATSDISGTSTDTQYF. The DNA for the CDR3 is TGTGCCACCAGTGATATTAGCGGGACCAGCACAGATACGCAGTATTTT.